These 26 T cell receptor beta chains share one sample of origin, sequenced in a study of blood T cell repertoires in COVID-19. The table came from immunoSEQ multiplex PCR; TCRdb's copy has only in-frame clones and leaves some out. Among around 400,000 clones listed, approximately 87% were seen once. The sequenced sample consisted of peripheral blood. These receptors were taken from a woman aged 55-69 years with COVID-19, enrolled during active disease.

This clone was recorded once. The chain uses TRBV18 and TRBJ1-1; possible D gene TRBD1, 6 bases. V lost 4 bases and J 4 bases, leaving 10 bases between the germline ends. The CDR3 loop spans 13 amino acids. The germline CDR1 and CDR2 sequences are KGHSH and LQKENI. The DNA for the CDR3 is TGTGCCAGCTCACTGGACAGATTCACTGAAGCTTTCTTT. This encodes CASSLDRFTEAFF.

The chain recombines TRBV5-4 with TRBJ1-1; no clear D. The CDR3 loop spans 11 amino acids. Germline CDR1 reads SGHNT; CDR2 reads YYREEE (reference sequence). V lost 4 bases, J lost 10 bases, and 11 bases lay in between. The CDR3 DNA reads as TGTGCCAGCAGCGCCCGTGAGGGAGCTTTCTTT. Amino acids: CASSAREGAFF.

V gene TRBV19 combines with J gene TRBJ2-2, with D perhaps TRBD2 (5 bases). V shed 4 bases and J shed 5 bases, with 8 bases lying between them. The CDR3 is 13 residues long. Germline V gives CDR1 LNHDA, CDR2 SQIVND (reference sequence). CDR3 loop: CASSRSGTGELFF. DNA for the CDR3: TGTGCCAGTAGTAGAAGCGGTACCGGGGAGCTGTTTTTT. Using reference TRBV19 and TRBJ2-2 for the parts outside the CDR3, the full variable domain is DGGITQSPKYLFRKEGQNVTLSCEQNLNHDAMYWYRQDPGQGLRLIYYSQIVNDFQKGDIAEGYSVSREKKESFPLTVTSAQKNPTAFYLCASSRSGTGELFFGEGSRLTVL.

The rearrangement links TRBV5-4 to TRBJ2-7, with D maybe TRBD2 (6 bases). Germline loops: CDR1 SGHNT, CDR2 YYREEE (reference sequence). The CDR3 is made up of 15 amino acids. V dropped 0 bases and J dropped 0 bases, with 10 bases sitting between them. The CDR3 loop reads CASSLGGASSYEQYF. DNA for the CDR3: TGTGCCAGCAGCTTGGGCGGGGCCAGCTCCTACGAGCAGTACTTC. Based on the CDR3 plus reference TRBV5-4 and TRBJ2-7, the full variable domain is ETGVTQSPTHLIKTRGQQVTLRCSSQSGHNTVSWYQQALGQGPQFIFQYYREEENGRGNFPPRFSGLQFPNYSSELNVNALELDDSALYLCASSLGGASSYEQYFGPGTRLTVT.

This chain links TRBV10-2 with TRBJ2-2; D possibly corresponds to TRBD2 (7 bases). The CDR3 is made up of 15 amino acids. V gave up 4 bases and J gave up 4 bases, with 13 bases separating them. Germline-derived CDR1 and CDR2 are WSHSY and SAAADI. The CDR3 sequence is CASSGTGGRTGELFF. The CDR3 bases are TGCGCCAGCAGTGGCACGGGGGGCCGCACCGGGGAGCTGTTTTTT.

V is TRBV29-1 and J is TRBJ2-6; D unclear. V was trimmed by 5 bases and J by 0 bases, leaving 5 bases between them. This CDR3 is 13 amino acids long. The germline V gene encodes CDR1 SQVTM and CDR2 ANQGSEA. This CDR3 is CSVYRSGANVLTF. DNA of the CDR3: TGCAGCGTTTATCGCTCTGGGGCCAACGTCCTGACTTTC.

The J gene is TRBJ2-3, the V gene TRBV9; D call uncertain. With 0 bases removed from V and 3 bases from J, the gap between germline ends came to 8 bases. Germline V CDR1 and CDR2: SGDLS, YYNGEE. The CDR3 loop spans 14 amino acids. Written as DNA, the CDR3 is TGTGCCAGCAGCGTAGTTCTATTTACAGATACGCAGTATTTT. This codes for CASSVVLFTDTQYF.

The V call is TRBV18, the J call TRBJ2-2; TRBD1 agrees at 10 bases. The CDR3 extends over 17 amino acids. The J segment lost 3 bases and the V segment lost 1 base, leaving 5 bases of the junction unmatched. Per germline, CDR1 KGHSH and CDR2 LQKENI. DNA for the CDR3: TGTGCCAGCTCACCACGTGACAGGGGGCTGGACACCGGGGAGCTGTTTTTT. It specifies CASSPRDRGLDTGELFF.

In nucleotides, the CDR3 is TGTGCCAGCAGCTTAGTCTCGACACAGAACACCGGGGAGCTGTTTTTT. Protein product: CASSLVSTQNTGELFF. V is TRBV7-3 and J is TRBJ2-2, with D uncertain. The CDR3 spans 16 residues. Germline CDR1 and CDR2: SGHTA and FQGTGA. Trimming removed 2 bases from V and 1 base from J, with 11 bases in between. The full variable domain, its missing parts supplied by reference TRBV7-3 and TRBJ2-2, is GAGVSQTPSNKVTEKGKYVELRCDPISGHTALYWYRQSLGQGPEFLIYFQGTGAADDSGLPNDRFFAVRPEGSVSTLKIQRTERGDSAVYLCASSLVSTQNTGELFFGEGSRLTVL.

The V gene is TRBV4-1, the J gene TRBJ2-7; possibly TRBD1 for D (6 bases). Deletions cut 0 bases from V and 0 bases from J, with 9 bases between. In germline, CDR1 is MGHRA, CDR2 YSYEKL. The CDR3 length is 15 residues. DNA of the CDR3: TGCGCCAGCAGCCAAGAATGGGACATCTCCTACGAGCAGTACTTC. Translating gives CASSQEWDISYEQYF.

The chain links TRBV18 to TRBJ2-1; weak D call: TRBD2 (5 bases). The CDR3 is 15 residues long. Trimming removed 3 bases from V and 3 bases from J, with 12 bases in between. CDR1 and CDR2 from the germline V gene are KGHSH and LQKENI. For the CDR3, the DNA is TGTGCCAGCTCACCCAGGACTCTTCTCTACAATGAGCAGTTCTTC. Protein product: CASSPRTLLYNEQFF.

The CDR3 DNA sequence: TGTGCCAGTAGTGACAGGGGTACTGGAAACACCATATATTTT. Translated: CASSDRGTGNTIYF. The chain uses TRBV19 and TRBJ1-3, with 8 bases matching TRBD1. Germline CDR1 and CDR2: LNHDA and SQIVND (reference sequence). V trimming: 5 bases; J trimming: 2 bases; junction bases outside the gene matches: 2. There are 14 residues in the CDR3.

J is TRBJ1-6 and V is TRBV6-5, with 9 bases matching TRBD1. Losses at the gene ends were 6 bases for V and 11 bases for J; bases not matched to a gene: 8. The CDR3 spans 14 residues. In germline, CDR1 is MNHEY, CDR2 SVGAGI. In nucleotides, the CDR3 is TGTGCCAGCAGAAAGGGACAGGGCGGGGCACCCCTCCACTTT. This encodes CASRKGQGGAPLHF.

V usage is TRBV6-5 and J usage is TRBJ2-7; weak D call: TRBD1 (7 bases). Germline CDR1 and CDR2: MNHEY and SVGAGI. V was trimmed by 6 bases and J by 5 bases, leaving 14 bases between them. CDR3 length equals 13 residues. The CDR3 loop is CASRHRGGHEQYF. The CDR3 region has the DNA TGTGCCAGCAGGCACAGGGGAGGCCACGAGCAGTACTTC.

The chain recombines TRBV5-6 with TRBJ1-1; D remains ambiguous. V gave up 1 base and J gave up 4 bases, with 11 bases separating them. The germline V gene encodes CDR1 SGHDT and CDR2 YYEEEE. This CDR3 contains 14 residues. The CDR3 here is CASSLTTGGTEAFF. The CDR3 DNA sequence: TGTGCCAGCAGCTTGACTACGGGAGGCACTGAAGCTTTCTTT.

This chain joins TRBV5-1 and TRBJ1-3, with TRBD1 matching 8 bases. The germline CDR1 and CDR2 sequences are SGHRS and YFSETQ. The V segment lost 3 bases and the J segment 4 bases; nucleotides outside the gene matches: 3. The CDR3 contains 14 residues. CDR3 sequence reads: CASSSTGDGNTIYF. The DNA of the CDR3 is TGCGCCAGCAGCTCGACAGGGGACGGAAACACCATATATTTT. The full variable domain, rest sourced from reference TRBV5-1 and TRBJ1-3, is KAGVTQTPRYLIKTRGQQVTLSCSPISGHRSVSWYQQTPGQGLQFLFEYFSETQRNKGNFPGRFSGRQFSNSRSEMNVSTLELGDSALYLCASSSTGDGNTIYFGEGSWLTVV.

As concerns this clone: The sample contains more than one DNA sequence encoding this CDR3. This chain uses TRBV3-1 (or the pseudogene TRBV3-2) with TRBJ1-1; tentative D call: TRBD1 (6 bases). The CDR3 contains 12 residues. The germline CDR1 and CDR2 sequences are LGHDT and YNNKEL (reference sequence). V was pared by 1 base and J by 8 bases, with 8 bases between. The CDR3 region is CASSQGGTEAFF. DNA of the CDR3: TGTGCCAGCAGCCAAGGGGGGACAGAAGCTTTCTTT.

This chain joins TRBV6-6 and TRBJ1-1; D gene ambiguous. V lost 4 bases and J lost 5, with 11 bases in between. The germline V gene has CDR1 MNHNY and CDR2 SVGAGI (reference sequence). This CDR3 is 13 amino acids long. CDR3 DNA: TGTGCCAGCAGTTCTCTACCTTGGACTGAAGCTTTCTTT. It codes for CASSSLPWTEAFF.

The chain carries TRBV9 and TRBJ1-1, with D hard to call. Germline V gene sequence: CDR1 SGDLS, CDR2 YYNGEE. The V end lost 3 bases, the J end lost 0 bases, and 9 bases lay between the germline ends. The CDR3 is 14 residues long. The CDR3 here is CASSGSTMNTEAFF. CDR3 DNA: TGTGCCAGCAGCGGAAGTACAATGAACACTGAAGCTTTCTTT.

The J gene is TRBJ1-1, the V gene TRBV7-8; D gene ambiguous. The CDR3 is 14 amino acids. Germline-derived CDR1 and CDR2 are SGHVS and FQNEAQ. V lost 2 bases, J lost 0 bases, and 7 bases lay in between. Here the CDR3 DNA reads TGTGCCAGCAGCTTAAACGAGCTGAACACTGAAGCTTTCTTT. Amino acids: CASSLNELNTEAFF.

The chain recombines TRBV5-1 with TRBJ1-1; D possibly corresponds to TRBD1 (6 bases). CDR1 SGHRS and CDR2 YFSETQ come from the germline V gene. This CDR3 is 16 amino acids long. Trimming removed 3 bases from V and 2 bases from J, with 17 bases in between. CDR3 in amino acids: CASSSGTQSRNTEAFF. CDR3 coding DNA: TGCGCCAGCAGCTCCGGGACACAAAGTAGAAACACTGAAGCTTTCTTT.

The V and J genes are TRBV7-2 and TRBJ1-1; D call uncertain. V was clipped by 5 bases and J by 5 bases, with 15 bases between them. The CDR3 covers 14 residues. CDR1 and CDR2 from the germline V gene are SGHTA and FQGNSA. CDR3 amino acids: CASSLTSGFTEAFF. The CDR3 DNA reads TGTGCCAGCAGCCTTACCTCAGGCTTTACTGAAGCTTTCTTT.

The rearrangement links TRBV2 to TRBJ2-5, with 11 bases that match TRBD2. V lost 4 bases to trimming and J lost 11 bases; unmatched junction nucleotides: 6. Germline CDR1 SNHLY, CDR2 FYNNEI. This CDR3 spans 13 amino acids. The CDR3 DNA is TGTGCCAGCAGTGGGCCTAGCGGGGGGCGTCAGTACTTC. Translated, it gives CASSGPSGGRQYF.

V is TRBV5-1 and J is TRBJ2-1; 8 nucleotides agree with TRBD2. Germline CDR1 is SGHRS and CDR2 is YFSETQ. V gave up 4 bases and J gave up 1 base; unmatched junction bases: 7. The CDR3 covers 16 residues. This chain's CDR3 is CASSPDSGGSYNEQFF. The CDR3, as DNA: TGCGCCAGCAGCCCAGACAGCGGGGGATCCTACAATGAGCAGTTCTTC.

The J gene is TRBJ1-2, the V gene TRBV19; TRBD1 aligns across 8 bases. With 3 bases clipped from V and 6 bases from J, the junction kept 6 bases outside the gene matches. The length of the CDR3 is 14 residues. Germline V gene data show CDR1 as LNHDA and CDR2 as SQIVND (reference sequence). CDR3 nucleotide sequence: TGTGCCAGTAGTATTGGCGCAGGGGGCGATGGCTACACCTTC. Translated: CASSIGAGGDGYTF.

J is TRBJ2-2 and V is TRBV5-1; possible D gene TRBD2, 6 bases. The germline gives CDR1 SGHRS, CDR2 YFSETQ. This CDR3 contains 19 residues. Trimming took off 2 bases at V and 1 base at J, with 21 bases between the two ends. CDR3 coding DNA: TGCGCCAGCAGCTTATCGGACGGGGGTGCTTTGGTGAACACCGGGGAGCTGTTTTTT. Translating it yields CASSLSDGGALVNTGELFF.